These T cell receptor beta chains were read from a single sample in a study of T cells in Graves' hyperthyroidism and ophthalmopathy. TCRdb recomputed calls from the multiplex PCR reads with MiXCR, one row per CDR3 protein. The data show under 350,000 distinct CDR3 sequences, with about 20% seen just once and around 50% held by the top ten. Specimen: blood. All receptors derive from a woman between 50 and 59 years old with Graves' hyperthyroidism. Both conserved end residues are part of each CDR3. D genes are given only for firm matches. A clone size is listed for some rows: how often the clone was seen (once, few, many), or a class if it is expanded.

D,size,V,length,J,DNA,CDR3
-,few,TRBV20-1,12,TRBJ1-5,TGCAGTGCTCAAACAGGGAATCAGCCCCAGCATTTT,CSAQTGNQPQHF
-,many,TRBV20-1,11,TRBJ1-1,TGCAGTGCTGCAGGGTATGGTGAAGCTTTCTTT,CSAAGYGEAFF
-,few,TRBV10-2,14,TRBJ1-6,TGCGCCAGCAGTAGGGAGCATTATAATTCACCCCTCCACTTT,CASSREHYNSPLHF
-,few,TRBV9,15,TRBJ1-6,TGTGCCAGCAGCGTAGGTGGGGCCCGAAATTCACCCCTCCACTTT,CASSVGGARNSPLHF
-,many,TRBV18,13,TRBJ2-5,TGTGCCAGCTCACCCAACGGCCAAGAGACCCAGTACTTC,CASSPNGQETQYF
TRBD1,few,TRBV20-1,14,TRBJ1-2,TGCAGTGCTAGCCGGACAGGGGGTTATTATGGCTACACCTTC,CSASRTGGYYGYTF
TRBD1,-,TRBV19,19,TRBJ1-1,TGTGCCAGTAGTCATCCGTACCCGGGACAGGGATACATGAACACTGAAGCTTTCTTT,CASSHPYPGQGYMNTEAFF
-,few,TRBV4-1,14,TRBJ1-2,TGCGCCAGCAGCCCCGTCGGAGGCCCCAGTGGCTACACCTTC,CASSPVGGPSGYTF
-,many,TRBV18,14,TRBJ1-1,TGTGCCAGCTCACCACGGGAGCGGGGGGCTGAAGCTTTCTTT,CASSPRERGAEAFF
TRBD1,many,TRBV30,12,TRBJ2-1,TGTGCCTGGGGTGGGACAGGGAATGAGCAGTTCTTC,CAWGGTGNEQFF
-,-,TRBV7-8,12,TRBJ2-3,TGTGCCAGCAGCGACATAGGTACAGTTCCGTATTTT,CASSDIGTVPYF
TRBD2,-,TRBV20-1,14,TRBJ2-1,TGCAGTGCGCAGACTAGCGGGGGGTACAATGAGCAGTTCTTC,CSAQTSGGYNEQFF
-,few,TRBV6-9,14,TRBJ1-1,TGTGCCAGCAGTTACTCGAACAGCCCCAATGAAGCTTTCTTT,CASSYSNSPNEAFF
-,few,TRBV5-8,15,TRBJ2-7,TGTGCCAGCAGCTTCAAGGAATTCTACTCCTACGAGCAGTACTTC,CASSFKEFYSYEQYF
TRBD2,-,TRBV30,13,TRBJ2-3,TGTGCCTGGGCCGGGGGGGCGACAGATACGCAGTATTTT,CAWAGGATDTQYF
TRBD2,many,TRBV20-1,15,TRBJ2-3,TGCAGTGCTGCCCCTTCTAGCGGGAATGGTGATACGCAGTATTTT,CSAAPSSGNGDTQYF
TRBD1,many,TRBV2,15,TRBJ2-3,TGTGCCAGCAGATACCGGGACAGGGGGCCAGATACGCAGTATTTT,CASRYRDRGPDTQYF
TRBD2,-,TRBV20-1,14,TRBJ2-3,TGCAGTGCCTCCAGACTAGCCGGCACAGATACGCAGTATTTT,CSASRLAGTDTQYF
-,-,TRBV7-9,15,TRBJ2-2,TGTGCCAGCAGCTTCGAGGGGACCCGGGCGGGGGAGCTGTTTTTT,CASSFEGTRAGELFF
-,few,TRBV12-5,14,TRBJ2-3,TGTGCTAGTGGGATGCCAGGTAGCACAGATACGCAGTATTTT,CASGMPGSTDTQYF
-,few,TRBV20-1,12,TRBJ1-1,TGCAGTGCTAGAGAATGGAAGGTTGAAGCTTTCTTT,CSAREWKVEAFF
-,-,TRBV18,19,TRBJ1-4,TGTGCCAGCTCACCACCCCAGGTTGGGGGCCCTCTCGCTAATGAAAAACTGTTTTTT,CASSPPQVGGPLANEKLFF
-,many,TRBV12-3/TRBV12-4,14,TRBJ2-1,TGTGCCAGCAGTTTGCTGAGCTCCTACAATGAGCAGTTCTTC,CASSLLSSYNEQFF
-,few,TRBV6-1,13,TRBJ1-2,TGTGCCAGCACCGGGGCACCCAACTATGGCTACACCTTC,CASTGAPNYGYTF
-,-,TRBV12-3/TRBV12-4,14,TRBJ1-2,TGTGCCAGCAGCTACCTCAGAGATTCCTATGGCTACACCTTC,CASSYLRDSYGYTF
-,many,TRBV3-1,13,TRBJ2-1,TGTGCCAGCAGCCAAGATTGGAGGGATGAGCAGTTCTTC,CASSQDWRDEQFF
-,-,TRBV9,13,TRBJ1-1,TGTGCCAGCAGCGTAGATAGTTCTACTGAAGCTTTCTTT,CASSVDSSTEAFF
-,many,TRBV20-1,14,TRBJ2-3,TGCAGTGCTAGAGAAGGTGGCCGCACAGATACGCAGTATTTT,CSAREGGRTDTQYF
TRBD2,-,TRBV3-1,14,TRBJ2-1,TGTGCCAGCAGGTCGAGCGGGACTCGTAATGAGCAGTTCTTC,CASRSSGTRNEQFF
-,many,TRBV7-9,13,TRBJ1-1,TGTGCCAGCAGCGAGATCATGATGACTGAAGCTTTCTTT,CASSEIMMTEAFF
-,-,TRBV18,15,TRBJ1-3,TGTGCCAGCTCAAACGAGATTACACCGGGAAACACCATATATTTT,CASSNEITPGNTIYF
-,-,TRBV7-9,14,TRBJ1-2,TGTGCCAGCAGCTTACATCGGGCCCCCGAGGGCTACACCTTC,CASSLHRAPEGYTF
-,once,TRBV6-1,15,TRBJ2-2,TGTGCCAGCAGTGAAGTTGAGGGTAGGGGAGGGGAGCTGTTTTTT,CASSEVEGRGGELFF
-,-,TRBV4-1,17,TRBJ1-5,TGCGCCAGCAGCCAAGAAAGTGGGGCCTATAGCAATCAGCCCCAGCATTTT,CASSQESGAYSNQPQHF
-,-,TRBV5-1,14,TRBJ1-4,TGCGCCAGCAACAACACAGGGTTTCGGGAAAAACTGTTTTTT,CASNNTGFREKLFF
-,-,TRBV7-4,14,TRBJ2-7,TGTGCCAGCAGCTTAACACCTTCGATTGACGAGCAGTACTTC,CASSLTPSIDEQYF
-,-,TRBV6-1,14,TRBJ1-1,TGTGCCAGTCCGACACAGGGTGGCAACACTGAAGCTTTCTTT,CASPTQGGNTEAFF
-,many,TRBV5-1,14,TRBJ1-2,TGCGCCAGCAGCAGGGGGACGTCGGACTATGGCTACACCTTC,CASSRGTSDYGYTF
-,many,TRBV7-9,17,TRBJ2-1,TGTGCCAGCAGCTTTGAACCGGACTCTACGCCGCGGAATGAGCAGTTCTTC,CASSFEPDSTPRNEQFF
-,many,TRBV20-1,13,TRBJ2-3,TGCAGGCTCAGACCCATACAATCAGATACGCAGTATTTT,CRLRPIQSDTQYF
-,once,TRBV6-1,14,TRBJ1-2,TGTGCCAGCAGTGAACCTGATCCCGGTTCGAGCTACACCTTC,CASSEPDPGSSYTF
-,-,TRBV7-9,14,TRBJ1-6,TGTGCCAGCAGCTTAGCAGCCCTGGATTCACCCCTCCACTTT,CASSLAALDSPLHF
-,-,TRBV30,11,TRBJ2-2,TGTGCTGTCAGGGCTTTGGGGGAGCTGTTTTTT,CAVRALGELFF
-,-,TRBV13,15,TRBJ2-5,TGTGCCAGCAGCATCAACCGGGCCCCAGGAGAGACCCAGTACTTC,CASSINRAPGETQYF
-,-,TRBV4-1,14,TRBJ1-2,TGCGCCAGCAGCCAGGTAGGGTCGAGGGATGGCTACACCTTC,CASSQVGSRDGYTF
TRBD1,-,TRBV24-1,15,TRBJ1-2,TGTGCCACAGCGAAGGGGACAGGGGATAACTATGGCTACACCTTC,CATAKGTGDNYGYTF
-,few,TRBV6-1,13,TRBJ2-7,TGTGCCAGCAGTGCCGACGGGGGAAGGGAGCAGTACTTC,CASSADGGREQYF
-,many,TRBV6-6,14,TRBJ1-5,TGTGCCAGCAGTTACCTCAGACACAATCAGCCCCAGCATTTT,CASSYLRHNQPQHF
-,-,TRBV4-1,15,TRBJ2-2,TGCGCCAGCAGCCAAGATCTGTCCGTTCCCGGGGAGCTGTTTTTT,CASSQDLSVPGELFF
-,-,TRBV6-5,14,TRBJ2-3,TGTGCCAGCAGTTCGCGGGCCACCACAGATACGCAGTATTTT,CASSSRATTDTQYF
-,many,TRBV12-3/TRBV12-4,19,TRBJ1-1,TGTGCCAGCAGCTCCACGAATTCCGGGGCAGCCAACATGAACACTGAAGCTTTCTTT,CASSSTNSGAANMNTEAFF